This T cell receptor (beta chain) originates from a study of response to subunit inactivated influenza vaccine (dated by TCRdb to between 2017 and 2018). For context, the study as a whole: Deep quantitative profiling of the T cell receptor repertoire was used in the study to follow responses to a trivalent subunit inactivated influenza vaccine.

Libraries were constructed by RT-PCR. This sample was sequenced with an Illumina HiSeq 2500. Using fastp trimming at Q25 and MiXCR clonotype assembly, TCRdb reanalyzed the public sequencing data and kept in-frame beta chains. Each CDR3 protein gets just one entry, which takes the most common genes and DNA from the rows behind it. Recorded for this sample are about 530,000 distinct CDR3 sequences; about an eighth of them occurred a single time. The top ten hold 9.5% to 13% of the sample. V is pared back by 4 bases and J by 4 bases, with 3 bases lying between the germline termini. The CDR3 numbers 12 residues from cysteine through phenylalanine. Only the CDR3 DNA is retained, 36 bases long and in frame from the first base. Sequences SGHRS (CDR1) and YFSETQ (CDR2) are obtained from the germline V gene. As for this clonotype: There is no known antigen for this receptor. No much larger clone exists at a distance of one base, and base qualities are not known.

General study outcomes and caveats: According to the authors, only a limited number of new T cells may be recruited by each seasonal influenza vaccination.

The rearrangement joined TRBV5-1 to TRBJ1-6; the D gene identity is not certain. The source was PBMCs from blood, collected on the day of vaccination. The clonotype originates from a man in his forties or fifties who received an inactivated influenza vaccine. Donor details come from another sample of the same person, matched by shared clones. This receptor has the CDR3 CASSTYNSPLHF. In nucleotide form, the sequence is TGCGCCAGCAGCACTTATAATTCACCCCTCCACTTT. Reference TRBV5-1 and TRBJ1-6 genes cover what lies past the CDR3, so the full variable domain is KAGVTQTPRYLIKTRGQQVTLSCSPISGHRSVSWYQQTPGQGLQFLFEYFSETQRNKGNFPGRFSGRQFSNSRSEMNVSTLELGDSALYLCASSTYNSPLHFGNGTRLTVT.